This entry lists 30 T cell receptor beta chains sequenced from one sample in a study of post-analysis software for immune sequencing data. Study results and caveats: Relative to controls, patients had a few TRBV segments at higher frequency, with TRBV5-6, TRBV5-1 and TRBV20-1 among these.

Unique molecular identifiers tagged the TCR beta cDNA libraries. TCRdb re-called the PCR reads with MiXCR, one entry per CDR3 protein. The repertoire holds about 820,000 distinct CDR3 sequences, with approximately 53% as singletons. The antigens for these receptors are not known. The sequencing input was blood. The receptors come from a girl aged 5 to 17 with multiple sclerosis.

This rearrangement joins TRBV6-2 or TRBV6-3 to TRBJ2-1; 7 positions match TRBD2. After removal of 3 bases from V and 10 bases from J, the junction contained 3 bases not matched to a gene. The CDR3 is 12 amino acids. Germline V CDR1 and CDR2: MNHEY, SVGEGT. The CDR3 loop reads CASSYSGGEQFF. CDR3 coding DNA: TGTGCCAGCAGTTATTCCGGGGGGGAGCAGTTCTTC.

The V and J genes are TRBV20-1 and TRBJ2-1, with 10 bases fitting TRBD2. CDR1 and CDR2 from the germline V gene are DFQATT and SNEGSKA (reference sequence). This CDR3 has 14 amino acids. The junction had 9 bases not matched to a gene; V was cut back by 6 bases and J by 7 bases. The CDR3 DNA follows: TGCAGTGCCCTAGCGGGGGCCGGTATTAATGAGCAGTTCTTC. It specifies CSALAGAGINEQFF.

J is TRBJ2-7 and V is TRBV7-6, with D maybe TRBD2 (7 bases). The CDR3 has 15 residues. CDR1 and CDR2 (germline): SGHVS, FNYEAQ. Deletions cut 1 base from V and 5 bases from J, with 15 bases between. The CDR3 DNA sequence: TGTGCCAGCAGCTTAGGGGGAGGGGGTTTGGACGAGCAGTACTTC. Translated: CASSLGGGGLDEQYF. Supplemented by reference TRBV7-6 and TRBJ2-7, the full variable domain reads GAGVSQSPRYKVTKRGQDVALRCDPISGHVSLYWYRQALGQGPEFLTYFNYEAQQDKSGLPNDRFSAERPEGSISTLTIQRTEQRDSAMYRCASSLGGGGLDEQYFGPGTRLTVT.

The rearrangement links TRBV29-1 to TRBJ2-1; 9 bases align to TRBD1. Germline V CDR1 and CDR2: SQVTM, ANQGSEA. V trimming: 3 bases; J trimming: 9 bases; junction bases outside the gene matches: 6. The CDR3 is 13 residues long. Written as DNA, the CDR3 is TGCAGCGTTGATCGACAGGGGGGGGCTGAGCAGTTCTTC. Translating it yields CSVDRQGGAEQFF.

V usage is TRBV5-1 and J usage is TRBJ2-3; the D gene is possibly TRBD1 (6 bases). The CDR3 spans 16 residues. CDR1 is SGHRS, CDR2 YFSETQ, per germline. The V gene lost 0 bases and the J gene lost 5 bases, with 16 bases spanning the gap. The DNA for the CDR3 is TGCGCCAGCAGCTTGGCCCCGGACAGACTAATAGATACGCAGTATTTT. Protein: CASSLAPDRLIDTQYF.

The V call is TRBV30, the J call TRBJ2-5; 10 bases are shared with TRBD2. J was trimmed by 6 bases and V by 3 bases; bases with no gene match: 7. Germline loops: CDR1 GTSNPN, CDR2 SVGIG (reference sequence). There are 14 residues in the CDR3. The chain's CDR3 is CAWSPGLALQTQYF. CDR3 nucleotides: TGTGCCTGGAGCCCGGGACTAGCGCTGCAGACCCAGTACTTC.

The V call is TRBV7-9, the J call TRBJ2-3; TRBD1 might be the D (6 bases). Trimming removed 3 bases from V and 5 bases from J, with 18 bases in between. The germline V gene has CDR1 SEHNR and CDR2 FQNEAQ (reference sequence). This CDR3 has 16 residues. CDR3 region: CASSLGAGIRGDTQYF. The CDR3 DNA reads TGTGCCAGCAGCTTGGGGGCAGGTATCCGGGGAGATACGCAGTATTTT.

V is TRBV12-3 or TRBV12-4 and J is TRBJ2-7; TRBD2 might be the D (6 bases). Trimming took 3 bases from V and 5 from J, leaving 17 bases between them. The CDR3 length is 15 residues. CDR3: CASSLVSSVRNEQYF. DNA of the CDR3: TGTGCCAGCAGTTTGGTGTCTAGCGTTAGGAACGAGCAGTACTTC.

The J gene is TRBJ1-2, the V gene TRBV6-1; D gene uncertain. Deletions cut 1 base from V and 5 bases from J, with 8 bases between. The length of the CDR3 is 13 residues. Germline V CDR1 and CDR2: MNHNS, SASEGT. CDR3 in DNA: TGTGCCAGCAGTGAAGGCGGCACGTATGGCTACACCTTC. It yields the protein CASSEGGTYGYTF.

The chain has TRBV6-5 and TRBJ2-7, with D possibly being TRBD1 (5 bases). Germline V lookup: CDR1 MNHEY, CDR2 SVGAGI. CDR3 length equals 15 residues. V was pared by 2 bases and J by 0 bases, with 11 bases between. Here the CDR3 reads CASSYGALSSYEQYF. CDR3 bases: TGTGCCAGCAGTTACGGGGCGCTTAGCTCCTACGAGCAGTACTTC.

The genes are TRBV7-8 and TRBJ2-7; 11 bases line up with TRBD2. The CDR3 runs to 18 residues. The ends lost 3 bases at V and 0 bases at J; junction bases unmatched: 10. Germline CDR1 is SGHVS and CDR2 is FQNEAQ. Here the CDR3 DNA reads TGTGCCAGCAGCTTGATCGGACTAGCGGGCCGTAGCTCCTACGAGCAGTACTTC. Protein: CASSLIGLAGRSSYEQYF. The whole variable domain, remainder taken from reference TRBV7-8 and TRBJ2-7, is GAGVSQSPRYKVAKRGQDVALRCDPISGHVSLFWYQQALGQGPEFLTYFQNEAQLDKSGLPSDRFFAERPEGSVSTLKIQRTQQEDSAVYLCASSLIGLAGRSSYEQYFGPGTRLTVT.

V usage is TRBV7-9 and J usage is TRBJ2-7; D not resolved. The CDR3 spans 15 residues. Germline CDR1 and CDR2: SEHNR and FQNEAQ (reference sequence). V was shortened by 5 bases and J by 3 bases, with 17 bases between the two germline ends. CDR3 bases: TGTGCCAGCAGCAAGCTGTGGGTAGCCGACTACGAGCAGTACTTC. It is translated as CASSKLWVADYEQYF.

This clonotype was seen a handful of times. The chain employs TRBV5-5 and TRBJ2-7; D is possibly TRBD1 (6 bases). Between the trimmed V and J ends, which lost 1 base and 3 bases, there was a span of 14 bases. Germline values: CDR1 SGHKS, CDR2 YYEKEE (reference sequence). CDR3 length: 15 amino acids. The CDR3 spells CASSLLSGVHYEQYF. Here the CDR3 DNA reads TGTGCCAGCAGCTTGTTGTCAGGGGTTCACTACGAGCAGTACTTC.

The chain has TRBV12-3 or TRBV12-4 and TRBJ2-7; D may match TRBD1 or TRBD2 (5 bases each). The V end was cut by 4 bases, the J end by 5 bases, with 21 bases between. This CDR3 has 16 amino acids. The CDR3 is CASSWGKTSSVDEQYF. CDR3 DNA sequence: TGTGCCAGCAGTTGGGGGAAAACATCGAGCGTCGACGAGCAGTACTTC.

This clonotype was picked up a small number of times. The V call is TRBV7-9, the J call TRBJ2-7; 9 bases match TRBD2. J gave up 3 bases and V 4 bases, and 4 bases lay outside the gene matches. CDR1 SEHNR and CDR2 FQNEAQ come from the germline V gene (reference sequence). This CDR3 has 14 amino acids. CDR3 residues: CASSSLAGFYEQYF. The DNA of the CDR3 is TGTGCCAGCAGCTCTCTAGCGGGGTTCTACGAGCAGTACTTC. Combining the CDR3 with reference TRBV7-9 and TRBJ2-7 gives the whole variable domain DTGVSQNPRHKITKRGQNVTFRCDPISEHNRLYWYRQTLGQGPEFLTYFQNEAQLEKSRLLSDRFSAERPKGSFSTLEIQRTEQGDSAMYLCASSSLAGFYEQYFGPGTRLTVT.

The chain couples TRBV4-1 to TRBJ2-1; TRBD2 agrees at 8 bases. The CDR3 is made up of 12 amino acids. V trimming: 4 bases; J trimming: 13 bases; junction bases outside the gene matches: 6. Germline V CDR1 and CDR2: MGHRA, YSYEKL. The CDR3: CASSPGGDRQFF. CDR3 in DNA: TGCGCCAGCAGCCCGGGGGGGGACCGCCAGTTCTTC.

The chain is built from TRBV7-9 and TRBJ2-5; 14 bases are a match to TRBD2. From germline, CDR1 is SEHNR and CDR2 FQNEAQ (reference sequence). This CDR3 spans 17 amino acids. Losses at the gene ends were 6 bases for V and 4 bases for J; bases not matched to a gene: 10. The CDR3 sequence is CASSFSGLAGGRETQYF. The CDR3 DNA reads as TGTGCCAGCAGTTTCAGCGGACTAGCGGGAGGTAGAGAGACCCAGTACTTC.

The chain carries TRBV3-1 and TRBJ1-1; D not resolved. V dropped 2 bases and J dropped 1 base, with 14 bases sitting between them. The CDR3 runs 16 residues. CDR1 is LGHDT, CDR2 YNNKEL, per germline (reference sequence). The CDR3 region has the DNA TGTGCCAGCAGCCAACGGGCCTCAGGCGGGAACACTGAAGCTTTCTTT. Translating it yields CASSQRASGGNTEAFF.

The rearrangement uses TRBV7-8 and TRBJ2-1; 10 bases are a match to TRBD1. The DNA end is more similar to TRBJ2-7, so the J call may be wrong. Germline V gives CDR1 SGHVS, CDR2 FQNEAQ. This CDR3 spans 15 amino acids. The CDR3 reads CASSLGDRGVYEQYF. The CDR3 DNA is TGTGCCAGCAGCTTAGGGGACAGGGGTGTTTACGAGCAGTACTTC.

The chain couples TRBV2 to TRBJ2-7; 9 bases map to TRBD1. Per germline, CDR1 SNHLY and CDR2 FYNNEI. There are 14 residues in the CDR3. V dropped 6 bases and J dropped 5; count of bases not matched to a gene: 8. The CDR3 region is CASRRTGVRNEQYF. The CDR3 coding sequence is TGTGCCAGCAGGCGGACAGGGGTTAGAAACGAGCAGTACTTC.

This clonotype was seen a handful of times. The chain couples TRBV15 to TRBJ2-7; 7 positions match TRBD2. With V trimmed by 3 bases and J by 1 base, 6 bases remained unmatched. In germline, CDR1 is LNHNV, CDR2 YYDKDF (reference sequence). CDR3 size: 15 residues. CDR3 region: CATSRTRGGSYEQYF. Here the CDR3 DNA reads TGTGCCACCAGCAGGACTCGCGGGGGTTCCTACGAGCAGTACTTC.

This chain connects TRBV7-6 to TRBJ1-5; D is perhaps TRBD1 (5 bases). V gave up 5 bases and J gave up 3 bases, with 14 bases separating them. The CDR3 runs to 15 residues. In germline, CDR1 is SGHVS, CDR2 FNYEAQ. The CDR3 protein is CASSPEWGPNQPQHF. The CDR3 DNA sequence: TGTGCCAGCAGCCCCGAGTGGGGCCCCAATCAGCCCCAGCATTTT.

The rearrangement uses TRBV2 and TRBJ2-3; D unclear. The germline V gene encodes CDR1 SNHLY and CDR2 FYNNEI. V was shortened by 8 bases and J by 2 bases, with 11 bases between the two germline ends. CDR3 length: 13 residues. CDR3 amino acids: CASAPAVTDTQYF. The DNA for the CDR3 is TGTGCCAGCGCGCCTGCCGTCACAGATACGCAGTATTTT. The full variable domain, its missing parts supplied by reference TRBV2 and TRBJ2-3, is EPEVTQTPSHQVTQMGQEVILRCVPISNHLYFYWYRQILGQKVEFLVSFYNNEISEKSEIFDDQFSVERPDGSNFTLKIRSTKLEDSAMYFCASAPAVTDTQYFGPGTRLTVL.

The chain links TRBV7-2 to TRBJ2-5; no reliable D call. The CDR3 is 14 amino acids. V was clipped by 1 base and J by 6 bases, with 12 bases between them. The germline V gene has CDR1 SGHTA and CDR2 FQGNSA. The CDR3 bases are TGTGCCAGCAGCTTAGGGACCCAACGGAAGACCCAGTACTTC. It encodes CASSLGTQRKTQYF.

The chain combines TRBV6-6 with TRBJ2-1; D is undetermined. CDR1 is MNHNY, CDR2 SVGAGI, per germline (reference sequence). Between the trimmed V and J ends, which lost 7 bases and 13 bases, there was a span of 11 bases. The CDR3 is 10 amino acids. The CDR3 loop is CASNGNPQFF. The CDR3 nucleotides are TGTGCCAGCAACGGCAATCCCCAGTTCTTC.

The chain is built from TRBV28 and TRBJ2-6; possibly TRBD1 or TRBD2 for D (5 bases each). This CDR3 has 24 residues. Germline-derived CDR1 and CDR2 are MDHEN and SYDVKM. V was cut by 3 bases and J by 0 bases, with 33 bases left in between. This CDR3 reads CASSFRVGRAISLGTYSGANVLTF. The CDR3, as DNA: TGTGCCAGCAGTTTTAGAGTCGGGCGGGCTATATCCCTGGGGACCTACTCTGGGGCCAACGTCCTGACTTTC.

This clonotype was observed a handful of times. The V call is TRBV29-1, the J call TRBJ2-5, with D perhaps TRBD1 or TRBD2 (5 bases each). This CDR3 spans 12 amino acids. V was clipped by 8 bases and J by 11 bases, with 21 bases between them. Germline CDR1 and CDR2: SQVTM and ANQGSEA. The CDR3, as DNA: TGCAGCTACGGGGACGGTTCTACGGAGCAGTACTTC. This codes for CSYGDGSTEQYF.

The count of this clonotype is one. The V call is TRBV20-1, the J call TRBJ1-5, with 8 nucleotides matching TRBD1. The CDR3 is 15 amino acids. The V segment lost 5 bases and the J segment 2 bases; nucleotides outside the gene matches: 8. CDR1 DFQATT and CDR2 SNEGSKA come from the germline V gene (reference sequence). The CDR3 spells CSAGGTGEGNQPQHF. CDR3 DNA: TGCAGTGCTGGCGGGACAGGAGAGGGCAATCAGCCCCAGCATTTT.

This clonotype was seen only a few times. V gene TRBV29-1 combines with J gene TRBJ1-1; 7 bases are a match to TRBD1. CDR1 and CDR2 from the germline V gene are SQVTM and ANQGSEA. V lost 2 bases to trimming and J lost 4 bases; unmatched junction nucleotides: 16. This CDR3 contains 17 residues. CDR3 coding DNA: TGCAGCGTTGAATCTCCCCGGGACAGTGCCATATCCACTGAAGCTTTCTTT. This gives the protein CSVESPRDSAISTEAFF.

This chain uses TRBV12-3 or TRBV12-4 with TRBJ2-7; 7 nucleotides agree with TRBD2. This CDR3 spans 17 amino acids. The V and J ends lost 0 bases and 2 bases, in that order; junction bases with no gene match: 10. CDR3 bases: TGTGCCAGCAGTTTAGCGCTAGGGCTAGCGGTAACCTACGAGCAGTACTTC. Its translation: CASSLALGLAVTYEQYF.